This T cell receptor (beta chain) was identified during a study of T cells after somatic rescue of genetic block. V shed 4 bases and J 0 bases; nucleotides not matched to a gene: 5. Germline lookup yields CDR1 MNHEY and CDR2 SMNVEV (reference sequence). The CDR3 is made up of 15 amino acids. This clone was recorded once. Assay used: immunoSEQ multiplex PCR; TCRdb lists only in-frame clones, some missing. The sample consists of roughly 55,000 clones, 90% to 97% of them appearing once. The chain carries TRBV27 and TRBJ2-7; 8 nucleotides match TRBD1. Material for sequencing was peripheral blood mononuclear cells (PBMCs). The receptor was derived from a child under three years old. CDR3: CASSSQGAFSYEQYF. The CDR3 nucleotides read TGTGCCAGCAGTTCCCAGGGGGCCTTCTCCTACGAGCAGTACTTC.